What follows are 22 T cell receptor beta chains derived from one specimen sequenced in a study of shared clonotypes between healthy human individuals (dated by TCRdb to about 2020). Libraries came from the immunoSEQ multiplex PCR assay. As stored in TCRdb, this immuneACCESS dataset retains in-frame rearrangements with V and J assigned. A fraction of the clones does not appear; measured against another copy, unresolved V genes explain less than half of the discrepancy, and the remainder lacks a known reason. The sample includes a few hundred thousand clones, with approximately 71% observed a single time. The leading ten clones occupy approximately 12% of the sample. The sequenced material came from PBMCs. Receptors were obtained from a woman between 40 and 55 years old in good health. Some clones in this sample may be carry-over from other donors' samples.

The chain joins TRBV28 to TRBJ2-5; 8 bases agree with TRBD2. The J call may be faulty, since TRBJ2-7 better matches the DNA end. This CDR3 spans 15 amino acids. The germline V gene encodes CDR1 MDHEN and CDR2 SYDVKM. The CDR3 bases are TGTGCCAGCAGACCTAGCGGGTCCTCCGGCTACGAGCAGTACTTC. Protein sequence: CASRPSGSSGYEQYF.

As to this clone: It may be a read error: a sequence one base away is much more abundant. Within the sample, other DNA sequences also encode this same CDR3. CDR3 amino acids: CASGGGFGEKLFF. CDR3 DNA sequence: TGCGCCAGCGGAGGGGGGTTCGGGGAAAAACTGTTTTTT. The V gene is TRBV28, the J gene TRBJ1-4, with D perhaps TRBD1 (6 bases). Germline CDR1 MDHEN, CDR2 SYDVKM. The CDR3 totals 13 residues.

Details on this clone: It may be a read error: a sequence one base away is much more abundant. The V call is TRBV15, the J call TRBJ1-4; the D gene is possibly TRBD1 (6 bases). The germline gives CDR1 LNHNV, CDR2 YYDKDF (reference sequence). The CDR3 covers 16 residues. The DNA of the CDR3 is TGTGCCACCAGCAGAGATCCCAACAGGGAGTTTGAAAAACTGCTTTTT. Translated, it gives CATSRDPNREFEKLLF.

About this clone: This may stem from a read error, because a much larger clone lies one nucleotide away. This sample includes further DNA sequences coding for the same CDR3. This chain connects TRBV2 to TRBJ1-5, with D possibly being TRBD1 (5 bases). CDR1 is SNHLY and CDR2 is FYNNEI in the germline V gene. The CDR3 contains 15 residues. The CDR3 loop reads CASRPGTASNQPQHF. The CDR3 DNA reads as TGTGCCAGCAGGCCAGGGACTGCTAGCAACCAGCCCCAGCATTTT.

Concerning this clone itself: The junction and the germline gene differ at one end; a read error may be behind it. V gene TRBV27 combines with J gene TRBJ2-2, with unresolved D. The CDR3 totals 13 residues. Germline V CDR1 and CDR2: MNHEY, SMNVEV (reference sequence). CDR3 sequence: CASRFVNTGELFF. CDR3 DNA: TGTGCCAGCCGTTTTGTAAACACCGGGGAGCTGTTTTTT.

The gene calls are TRBV2 and TRBJ2-1; no firm D call. Trimming pared 7 bases from V and 8 bases from J, leaving 9 bases between. The CDR3 contains 11 residues. Per germline, CDR1 SNHLY and CDR2 FYNNEI. The CDR3 DNA is TGTGCCAGCACTTGGTTTGATGAGCAGTTCTTC. Encoded protein: CASTWFDEQFF.

The V and J genes are TRBV25-1 and TRBJ2-7, with D unclear. The CDR3 loop spans 14 amino acids. Trimming removed 1 base from V and 2 bases from J, with 9 bases in between. Germline CDR1 is MGHDK and CDR2 is SYGVNS. CDR3 loop: CASSEFTYPYEQYF. CDR3 DNA: TGTGCCAGCAGTGAATTCACGTATCCCTACGAGCAGTACTTC.

V is TRBV19 and J is TRBJ2-3; TRBD2 aligns across 8 bases. The CDR3 is 14 residues long. V shed 6 bases, J shed 4 bases, and the junction held 6 bases outside the gene matches. Germline V CDR1 and CDR2: LNHDA, SQIVND (reference sequence). Written as DNA, the CDR3 is TGTGCCAGTAGCTTGGAGCGGGAGTCAGATACGCAGTATTTT. As protein: CASSLERESDTQYF.

The gene calls are TRBV28 and TRBJ2-1; perhaps D is TRBD1 or TRBD2 (5 bases each). Germline V gene sequence: CDR1 MDHEN, CDR2 SYDVKM. The CDR3 length is 12 residues. Trimming took off 9 bases at V and 12 bases at J, with 18 bases between the two ends. The CDR3 loop is CASTGTLNWQFF. The CDR3 coding sequence is TGTGCCAGTACCGGGACCCTTAACTGGCAGTTCTTC.

The count of this clone is one. The V and J genes are TRBV4-2 and TRBJ2-7; D is unclear. This CDR3 spans 15 amino acids. Germline V gene sequence: CDR1 LGHNA, CDR2 YNFKEQ. V was pared by 1 base and J by 3 bases, with 13 bases between. CDR3: CASSQVLGSSYEQYF. The DNA for the CDR3 is TGTGCCAGCAGCCAAGTCCTGGGTAGCAGCTACGAGCAGTACTTC.

V usage is TRBV6-1 and J usage is TRBJ1-2, with TRBD1 as a possible D gene (6 bases). The CDR3 runs to 14 residues. In germline, CDR1 is MNHNS, CDR2 SASEGT. Trimming pared 10 bases from V and 8 bases from J, leaving 23 bases between. The DNA of the CDR3 is TGTGCCACTTTGGGGACACTACCTACGGGGGGCTACACCTTC. It is translated as CATLGTLPTGGYTF.

The rearrangement links TRBV7-8 to TRBJ2-7; 8 nucleotides line up with TRBD1. J gave up 6 bases and V 5 bases, and 9 bases lay outside the gene matches. This CDR3 is built from 14 residues. Germline V gene data show CDR1 as SGHVS and CDR2 as FQNEAQ. CDR3 nucleotides: TGTGCCAGCAGCCGGATTAGGACAGGGAGCGAGCAGTACTTC. Translating it yields CASSRIRTGSEQYF.

This chain connects TRBV27 to TRBJ2-7, with TRBD1 matching 10 bases. The length of the CDR3 is 15 residues. The J segment lost 3 bases and the V segment lost 5 bases, leaving 7 bases of the junction unmatched. Germline lookup yields CDR1 MNHEY and CDR2 SMNVEV (reference sequence). CDR3 in DNA: TGTGCCAGCAGTCCTCCGGGACAGGGGATCTACGAGCAGTACTTC. It is translated as CASSPPGQGIYEQYF.

This chain links TRBV2 with TRBJ2-5, with D maybe TRBD2 (6 bases). CDR1 is SNHLY and CDR2 is FYNNEI in the germline V gene. V was shortened by 4 bases and J by 4 bases, with 10 bases between the two germline ends. This CDR3 has 13 residues. Here the CDR3 reads CASSGGDGETQYF. CDR3 in DNA: TGTGCCAGCAGTGGGGGGGATGGAGAGACCCAGTACTTC.

This clone came up once. This chain uses TRBV15 with TRBJ2-7, with a weak D call TRBD1 (6 bases). Germline V gene data show CDR1 as LNHNV and CDR2 as YYDKDF (reference sequence). Trimming cost V 0 bases and J 3 bases, with 12 bases left between them. The CDR3 totals 15 residues. As DNA, the CDR3 is TGTGCCACCAGCAGAGATCCGGGACATAGCTACGAGCAGTACTTC. Protein sequence: CATSRDPGHSYEQYF.

For this clone: Other DNA sequences within the sample encode an identical CDR3. V usage is TRBV19 and J usage is TRBJ1-1; tentative D call: TRBD1 (6 bases). CDR3 length equals 13 residues. Germline CDR1 reads LNHDA; CDR2 reads SQIVND (reference sequence). Trimming shortened V by 1 base and J by 3 bases, and 6 bases separated the two germline ends. CDR3 coding DNA: TGTGCCAGTAGTATAGGGACAGACACTGAAGCTTTCTTT. Translated: CASSIGTDTEAFF.

The V and J genes are TRBV19 and TRBJ1-1; D remains ambiguous. Per the germline V gene, CDR1 is LNHDA and CDR2 is SQIVND (reference sequence). CDR3 length equals 14 residues. V lost 3 bases to trimming and J lost 4 bases, with 12 bases between them. CDR3 in DNA: TGTGCCAGTAGTATTTTGGGCCGGGGCACTGAAGCTTTCTTT. Translated, it gives CASSILGRGTEAFF. The full variable domain, in which reference TRBV19 and TRBJ1-1 provide the parts outside the CDR3, is DGGITQSPKYLFRKEGQNVTLSCEQNLNHDAMYWYRQDPGQGLRLIYYSQIVNDFQKGDIAEGYSVSREKKESFPLTVTSAQKNPTAFYLCASSILGRGTEAFFGQGTRLTVV.

This clone has ten or more counts. At the DNA level, this CDR3 is encoded by other sequences in the same sample as well. The chain combines TRBV28 with TRBJ1-1; D gene unclear. Germline V lookup: CDR1 MDHEN, CDR2 SYDVKM. The CDR3 runs 13 residues. V dropped 4 bases and J dropped 6 bases, with 12 bases sitting between them. CDR3 DNA: TGTGCCAGCAGTTGGGGATCTCGATCTGAAGCTTTCTTT. This codes for CASSWGSRSEAFF.

This clone was observed a few times. The J gene is TRBJ1-5, the V gene TRBV30; TRBD1 matches 7 bases. The CDR3 has 14 amino acids. V dropped 5 bases and J dropped 2; count of bases not matched to a gene: 6. Germline CDR1 is GTSNPN and CDR2 is SVGIG (reference sequence). CDR3 region: CAWGTAGGNQPQHF. The CDR3 DNA reads TGTGCCTGGGGGACAGCTGGGGGCAATCAGCCCCAGCATTTT.

This clone was observed a handful of times. The chain's CDR3 is CASSLQGPRETQYF. DNA of the CDR3: TGTGCCAGCTCACTCCAGGGGCCGCGAGAGACCCAGTACTTC. This chain uses TRBV18 with TRBJ2-5; D is possibly TRBD1 (6 bases). The V end was cut by 4 bases, the J end by 4 bases, with 13 bases between. CDR1 and CDR2 (germline): KGHSH, LQKENI. The CDR3 spans 14 residues.

This chain connects TRBV27 to TRBJ2-7; D may correspond to TRBD1 or TRBD2 (5 bases each). The V and J ends lost 0 bases and 3 bases respectively, with 15 bases between them. This CDR3 region has 16 residues. Germline V CDR1 and CDR2: MNHEY, SMNVEV (reference sequence). CDR3 DNA sequence: TGTGCCAGCAGTTTATCGCGGCGAGGGACCGTCTACGAGCAGTACTTC. Residues: CASSLSRRGTVYEQYF.

The chain couples TRBV6-6 to TRBJ1-1; no clear D. The CDR3 has 15 amino acids. Germline CDR1 and CDR2: MNHNY and SVGAGI (reference sequence). V lost 2 bases and J lost 6, with 16 bases in between. The chain's CDR3 is CASSYSDGVSAEAFF. CDR3 nucleotide sequence: TGTGCCAGCAGTTACAGTGATGGGGTATCCGCTGAAGCTTTCTTT.